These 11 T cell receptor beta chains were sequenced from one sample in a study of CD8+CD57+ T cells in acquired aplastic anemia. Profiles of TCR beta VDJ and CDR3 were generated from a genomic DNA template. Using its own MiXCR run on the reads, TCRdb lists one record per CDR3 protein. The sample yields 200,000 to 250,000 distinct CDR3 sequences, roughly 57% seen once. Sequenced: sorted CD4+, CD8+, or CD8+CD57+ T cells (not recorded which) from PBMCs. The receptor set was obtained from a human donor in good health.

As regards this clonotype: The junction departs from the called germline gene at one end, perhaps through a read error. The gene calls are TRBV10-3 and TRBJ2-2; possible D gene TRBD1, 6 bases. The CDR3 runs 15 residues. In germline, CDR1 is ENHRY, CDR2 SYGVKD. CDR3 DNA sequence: TGTACCATCAAGGGGGTGACTTCGAACACCGGGGAGCTGTTTTTT. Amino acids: CTIKGVTSNTGELFF.

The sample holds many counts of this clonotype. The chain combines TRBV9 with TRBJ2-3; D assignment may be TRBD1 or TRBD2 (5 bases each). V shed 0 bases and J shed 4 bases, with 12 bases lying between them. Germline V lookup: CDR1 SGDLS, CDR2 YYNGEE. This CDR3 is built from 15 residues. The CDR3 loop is CASSVGSGRADTQYF. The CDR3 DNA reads TGTGCCAGCAGCGTAGGGTCGGGGCGCGCAGATACGCAGTATTTT.

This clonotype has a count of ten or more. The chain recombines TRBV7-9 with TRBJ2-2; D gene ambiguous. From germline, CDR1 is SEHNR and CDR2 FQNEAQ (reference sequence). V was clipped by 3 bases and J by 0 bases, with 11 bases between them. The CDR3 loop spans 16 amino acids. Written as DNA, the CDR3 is TGTGCCAGCAGCTTTGGTGTGGGTGCGAACACCGGGGAGCTGTTTTTT. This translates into CASSFGVGANTGELFF.

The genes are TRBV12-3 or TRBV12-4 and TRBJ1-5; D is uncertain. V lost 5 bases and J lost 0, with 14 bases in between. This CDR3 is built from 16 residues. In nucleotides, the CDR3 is TGTGCCAGCAGTCCCGTCGGAGGGCTTAGCAATCAGCCCCAGCATTTT. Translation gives CASSPVGGLSNQPQHF.

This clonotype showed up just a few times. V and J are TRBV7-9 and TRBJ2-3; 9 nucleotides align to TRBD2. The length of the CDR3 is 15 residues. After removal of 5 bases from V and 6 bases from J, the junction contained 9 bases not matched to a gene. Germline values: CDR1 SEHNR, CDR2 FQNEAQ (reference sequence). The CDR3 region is CASSLSSGVSDTQYF. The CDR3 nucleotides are TGTGCCAGCAGCCTCTCTAGCGGGGTGTCCGATACGCAGTATTTT.

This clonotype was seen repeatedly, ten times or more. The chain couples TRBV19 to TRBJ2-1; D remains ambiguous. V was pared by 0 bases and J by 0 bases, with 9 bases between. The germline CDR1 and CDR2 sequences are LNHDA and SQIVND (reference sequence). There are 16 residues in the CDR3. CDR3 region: CASSIDSTFSYNEQFF. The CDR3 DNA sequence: TGTGCCAGTAGTATAGATAGCACCTTCTCCTACAATGAGCAGTTCTTC. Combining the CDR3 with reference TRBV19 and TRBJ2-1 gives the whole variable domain DGGITQSPKYLFRKEGQNVTLSCEQNLNHDAMYWYRQDPGQGLRLIYYSQIVNDFQKGDIAEGYSVSREKKESFPLTVTSAQKNPTAFYLCASSIDSTFSYNEQFFGPGTRLTVL.

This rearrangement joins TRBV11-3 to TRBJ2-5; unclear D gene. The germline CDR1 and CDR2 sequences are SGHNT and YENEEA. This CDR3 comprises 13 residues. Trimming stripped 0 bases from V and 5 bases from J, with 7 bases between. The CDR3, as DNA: TGTGCCAGCAGCTTAGAGCTCGGGGAGACCCAGTACTTC. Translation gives CASSLELGETQYF. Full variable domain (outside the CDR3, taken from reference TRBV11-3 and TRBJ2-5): EAGVVQSPRYKIIEKKQPVAFWCNPISGHNTLYWYLQNLGQGPELLIRYENEEAVDDSQLPKDRFSAERLKGVDSTLKIQPAELGDSAVYLCASSLELGETQYFGPGTRLLVL.

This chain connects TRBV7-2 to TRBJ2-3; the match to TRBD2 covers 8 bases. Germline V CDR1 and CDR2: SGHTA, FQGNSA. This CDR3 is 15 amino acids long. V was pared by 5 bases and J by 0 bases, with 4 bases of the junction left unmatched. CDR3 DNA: TGTGCCAGCAGCCATACTAGCGGTAGCACAGATACGCAGTATTTT. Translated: CASSHTSGSTDTQYF.

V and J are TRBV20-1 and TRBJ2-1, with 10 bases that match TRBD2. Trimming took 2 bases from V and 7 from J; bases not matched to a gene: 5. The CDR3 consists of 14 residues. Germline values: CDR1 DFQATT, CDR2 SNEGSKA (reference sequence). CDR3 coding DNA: TGCAGTGCTAGATTAATAGCGGGAGGAAATGAGCAGTTCTTC. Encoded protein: CSARLIAGGNEQFF.

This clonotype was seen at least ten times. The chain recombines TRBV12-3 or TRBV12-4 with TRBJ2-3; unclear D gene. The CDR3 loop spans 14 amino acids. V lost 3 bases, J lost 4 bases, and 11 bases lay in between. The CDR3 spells CASSFLGPADTQYF. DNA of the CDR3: TGTGCCAGCAGTTTCTTGGGCCCGGCAGATACGCAGTATTTT.

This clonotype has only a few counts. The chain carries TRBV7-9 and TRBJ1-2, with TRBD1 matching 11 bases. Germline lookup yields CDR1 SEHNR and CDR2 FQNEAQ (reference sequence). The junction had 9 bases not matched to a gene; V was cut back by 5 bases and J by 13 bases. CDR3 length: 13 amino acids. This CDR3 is CASSTGTGGTCTF. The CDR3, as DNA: TGTGCCAGCAGCACCGGGACAGGGGGGACTTGCACCTTC. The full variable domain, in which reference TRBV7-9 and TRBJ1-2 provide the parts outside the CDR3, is DTGVSQNPRHKITKRGQNVTFRCDPISEHNRLYWYRQTLGQGPEFLTYFQNEAQLEKSRLLSDRFSAERPKGSFSTLEIQRTEQGDSAMYLCASSTGTGGTCTFGSGTRLTVV.